Below, 2 T cell receptor beta chains from the same sample are listed, as sequenced in a study of T cell repertoires in cytomegalovirus infection. These receptors lack a known antigen. TCRdb recomputed calls from the reads with MiXCR, one row per CDR3 protein. The table records some 940,000 distinct CDR3 sequences, under 40% of them present only once. Here the sequenced sample was cultured CD8+ T cells from PBMCs, taken from culture after CMV antigen stimulation. Every receptor here comes from a human donor in good health (CMV status not recorded). Some clones in this sample may be carry-over from other donors' samples.

This clonotype was observed a few times. The CDR3 region has the DNA TGCGCCAGCAGTCATCCAGGGACAAGCTCCTACAATGAGCAGTTCTTC. Translating it yields CASSHPGTSSYNEQFF. The V call is TRBV4-1, the J call TRBJ2-1, with D perhaps TRBD1 (6 bases). The CDR3 extends over 16 amino acids. Germline CDR1 reads MGHRA; CDR2 reads YSYEKL. V gave up 6 bases and J gave up 0 bases, with 15 bases separating them.

This clonotype was recorded a few times. V and J are TRBV28 and TRBJ2-7; D may be TRBD1 (7 bases). V lost 2 bases and J lost 4, with 15 bases in between. CDR3 length: 15 amino acids. Germline CDR1 and CDR2: MDHEN and SYDVKM. This CDR3 is CASSLMTGRTYEQYV. CDR3 sequence (DNA): TGTGCCAGCAGTTTAATGACAGGGAGGACGTACGAGCAGTACGTC.